The clone carrying this TCR beta chain was observed many times. Its antigen is undetermined. The data were taken from a study of early T cells in non-severe SARS-CoV-2 infection. Across the whole study: Sequencing used unsorted whole-blood bulk RNA, so chains lack pairing. Overall study findings and caveats: Anti-spike CD8 specificities were favored by VDJdb matching, whose results missed private and CD4 specificities.

Individual cDNA molecules received unique molecular identifiers. TCRdb independently ran MiXCR on the 5' RACE reads; one entry per CDR3 protein. The sample lists approximately 70,000 distinct CDR3 sequences; roughly 4.5% were seen once. The CDR3 covers 12 residues. Germline V gene data show CDR1 as MDHEN and CDR2 as SYDVKM. Trimming cost V 4 bases and J 4 bases, with 8 bases left between them. This rearrangement joins TRBV28 to TRBJ2-7; D unclear. The TCR was taken from an adult who was a healthcare worker with PCR-confirmed SARS-CoV-2 infection or an uninfected control (not recorded which). The donor label of this sample is uncertain. This specimen was whole blood, taken at baseline. CDR3 coding DNA: TGTGCCAGCAGTTCCCGACATTACGAGCAGTACTTC. Its protein product is CASSSRHYEQYF. Supplemented by reference TRBV28 and TRBJ2-7, the full variable domain reads DVKVTQSSRYLVKRTGEKVFLECVQDMDHENMFWYRQDPGLGLRLIYFSYDVKMKEKGDIPEGYSVSREKKERFSLILESASTNQTSMYLCASSSRHYEQYFGPGTRLTVT.